This T cell receptor (beta chain) was retrieved from a study of regulatory T cells in long-lasting Graves disease (dated by TCRdb to about 2021). About the investigation overall: Patients with newly diagnosed Graves' disease had been on antithyroid drugs for under 3 months. Persistent Graves' disease patients were compared with newly diagnosed Graves' disease patients by peripheral blood TCR sequencing and RNA sequencing. The study took place in China and was registered as a clinical trial. TCR sequencing covered some 13 persistent and around 20 newly diagnosed Graves' disease patients, some 33 samples in total.

The time point label corresponds to: newly diagnosed GD, antithyroid drugs for less than 3 months. For both TCR sequencing and RNA sequencing, RNA was extracted from PBMCs in TRIzol. The diagnosis of Graves' disease was made according to American Thyroid Association guidelines. Recruitment of patients was carried out at an endocrinology department in Xi'an, China. Each patient gave approximately 10 milliliters of peripheral blood, collected in an EDTA anticoagulant tube. PBMCs were isolated by Ficoll Paque Plus density gradient separation without further T cell sorting. An Agilent 2100 Bioanalyzer and agarose gel were used to assess RNA quality, and a NanoDrop 2000 was used to measure RNA concentration. The investigation overall reported the following: Only peripheral blood was studied, because thyroid tissue, the primary lesion, was inaccessible. The authors noted that the small sample size was a limitation that may lower accuracy. Sequencing and analysis were limited to the TCR beta chain. Persistent disease showed preferential use of TRBV28, TRBJ1-2 and TRBJ2-5, whereas newly diagnosed disease favored TRBV20-1 and TRBJ2-1. Compared with newly diagnosed patients, patients with persistent Graves' disease had lower TCR Shannon entropy and fewer highly expanded clones, which suggests clonal expansion. A larger number of public clonotypes was shared among persistent patients (around 3,000) than among newly diagnosed patients (around 970).

This clonotype was observed many times. What this receptor recognizes is not known. No base qualities exist here, and no much larger clone lies one base off it. The germline V gene provides CDR1 MNHNS and CDR2 SASEGT. The CDR3 spans 17 residues, from the cysteine through the phenylalanine. CDR3 DNA is the only sequence kept; it has 51 bases, read in frame from the first base. The germline V and J ends show losses of 8 bases and 1 base respectively, and no gene match explains 16 bases of the junction. The library was built by means of multiplex PCR. Instrument used: Illumina HiSeq 4000. iRepertoire HTBI primers and Arm-PCR amplification of CDR3 regions were used to construct TCR beta libraries. Before sequencing, the PCR products went through gel purification. The authors processed their data as follows. Across samples, approximately 68 TRBV and 15 or so TRBJ segments were identified and used for gene usage analysis of CDR3 amino acid clonotypes. Filtered high-quality paired reads were merged into contigs using COPE and FqMerger. BLAST was used to align contigs to IMGT TRBV, TRBD and TRBJ reference genes, with CDR3 defined following IMGT. Any clonotype with a frequency above 0.1% was classified as a highly expanded clone. Shannon entropy served as the measure of repertoire diversity, while the Gini coefficient captured V-J evenness. A clonotype found in more than one individual was treated as public. TCRdb reworked the public reads: Q25 trimming with fastp, MiXCR clone assembly, productive beta chains retained. Every CDR3 protein is listed once, alongside the most common genes and DNA of its rows. Clone size and V and J calls follow TCRdb, not the original study. The sample table shows about 400,000 distinct CDR3 sequences, and around a sixth are seen once. Clones ranked in the top ten supply 22% of the sample.

The source of this sequence is a female donor with Graves disease. The material sequenced was peripheral blood mononuclear cells (PBMCs), taken at new diagnosis, from a patient treated with antithyroid drugs. This chain is built from TRBV6-1 and TRBJ2-7, with 8 bases in between that match TRBD1. The CDR3 protein sequence reads: CASLRTGLIPLSYEQYF. The nucleotide sequence is TGTGCCAGCCTCCGGACAGGGTTAATCCCACTATCCTACGAGCAGTACTTC.